This T cell receptor beta chain stems from a study of cytomegalovirus exposure and HLA in healthy donors. At the level of the study: The roughly 110 validation repertoires were produced on the same platform as the 650 or so repertoires of the first cohort. This was reported in a later analysis.

From the roughly 110-subject validation cohort, which was separate from the approximately 720-subject first cohort, the donors were drawn. Notes on this clone: What it binds is unknown.

V gave up 0 bases and J gave up 6 bases, with 11 bases separating them. Germline CDR1 is SGHRS and CDR2 is YFSETQ. This CDR3 has 14 amino acids. The method was immunoSEQ multiplex PCR; TCRdb's version includes in-frame clones alone and lacks a portion of them. Found here are around 99,000 clones, around nine tenths of them singletons; the top ten hold approximately 2%. General observations from the study: The study designated over 150 TCR beta chains cytomegalovirus-associated. First-cohort TCR clusters tended to co-occur in the 130 or so validation repertoires, a later analysis found.

The rearrangement links TRBV5-1 to TRBJ2-3; no firm D call. Sequencing was done on a sample of PBMCs. This sequence originates from a woman younger than 30 in good health and CMV-seronegative. The CDR3 coding sequence is TGCGCCAGCAGCTTGGATTTGCTCGGTGATACGCAGTATTTT. It encodes CASSLDLLGDTQYF.